In its sample, the clone carrying this TCR beta chain was seen many times. This entry is derived from a study of blood T cells in healthy people across ages. The germline V gene has CDR1 SQVTM and CDR2 ANQGSEA. V was clipped by 6 bases and J by 4 bases, with 13 bases between them. CDR3 length: 12 amino acids. A second 7 to 11 cycle PCR used barcoded and J-beta primers. TCRdb passed the 5' RACE reads through MiXCR, listing each CDR3 protein once. The table lists approximately 960,000 distinct CDR3 sequences, 29% of them singletons, with about 10% in the top ten. It was around 9 milliliters of peripheral blood that were drawn from each donor. This same sample was also taken into another study, of T cells of mothers and their children. As that study records: Related pairs of mothers and children showed slightly higher, non-significant overlap versus unrelated pairs.

Sequenced material: blood. The rearrangement uses TRBV29-1 and TRBJ2-7; the D gene could be TRBD1 or TRBD2 (5 bases each). This TCR was recovered from a woman in her thirties or forties in good health. CDR3: CSVGRGVYEQYF. CDR3 DNA sequence: TGCAGCGTGGGCCGAGGGGTGTACGAGCAGTACTTC.